A single sample is the source of the 6 T cell receptor beta chains below, sequenced in a study of persistence of HIV-infected CD4 T cells. Sequencing used immunoSEQ version 4 in survey mode. Assay used: immunoSEQ multiplex PCR; TCRdb lists only in-frame clones, some missing. The repertoire consists of 18,000 or so clones, with 70% to 80% occurring once and the leading ten covering 6.8%. Stimulation used 7.5 to 10 ug/mL lysate from CMV-infected fibroblasts. CD4+ T cells upregulating both CD40 ligand and CD69 were sorted as responding cells. These TCRs' antigens remain unknown. The sample consisted of CD4+ T cells sorted from PBMCs after 18-hour stimulation, taken from a patient who received antiretroviral therapy. The source of these receptors is an adult man with HIV who was CMV-seropositive.

This chain uses TRBV5-4 with TRBJ1-3, with no clear D. The CDR3 length is 13 residues. Germline assignment: CDR1 SGHNT and CDR2 YYREEE (reference sequence). V was pared by 0 bases and J by 3 bases, with 4 bases between. The CDR3 loop is CASSLGVGNTIYF. The CDR3, as DNA: TGTGCCAGCAGCTTGGGGGTTGGAAACACCATATATTTT. The entire variable domain, with the rest obtained from reference TRBV5-4 and TRBJ1-3, is as follows: ETGVTQSPTHLIKTRGQQVTLRCSSQSGHNTVSWYQQALGQGPQFIFQYYREEENGRGNFPPRFSGLQFPNYSSELNVNALELDDSALYLCASSLGVGNTIYFGEGSWLTVV.

This chain uses TRBV7-8 with TRBJ1-5; 7 positions agree with TRBD1. The germline V gene has CDR1 SGHVS and CDR2 FQNEAQ. The CDR3 runs 17 residues. With V trimmed by 2 bases and J by 4 bases, 11 bases remained unmatched. This CDR3 is CASSLTRGPGNNQPQHF. CDR3 nucleotides: TGTGCCAGCAGCTTAACGAGGGGGCCGGGGAATAATCAGCCCCAGCATTTT.

This clone was observed once. The rearrangement uses TRBV7-8 and TRBJ2-1; 9 bases agree with TRBD1. The V gene end was trimmed by 5 bases and the J gene end by 7 bases; junction bases not matched to a gene: 3. The germline gives CDR1 SGHVS, CDR2 FQNEAQ. This CDR3 contains 13 residues. The DNA of the CDR3 is TGTGCCAGCAGCCGGGACAGGGTGAATGAGCAGTTCTTC. Translating it yields CASSRDRVNEQFF.

This clone was recorded a few times. The V and J genes are TRBV3-1 (or the pseudogene TRBV3-2) and TRBJ2-3; the match to TRBD2 covers 10 bases. V was pared by 0 bases and J by 2 bases, with 2 bases of the junction left unmatched. The germline gives CDR1 LGHDT, CDR2 YNNKEL (reference sequence). CDR3 length: 16 amino acids. The CDR3: CASSQEAGGYTDTQYF. The CDR3 nucleotides read TGTGCCAGCAGCCAAGAAGCGGGGGGGTACACAGATACGCAGTATTTT.

The chain joins TRBV2 to TRBJ2-5; D uncertain. The V gene's germline CDR1 is SNHLY and CDR2 FYNNEI. The CDR3 is 15 residues long. V lost 5 bases to trimming and J lost 5 bases, with 18 bases between them. Here the CDR3 reads CASSRAALPRETQYF. The DNA of the CDR3 is TGTGCCAGCAGTCGGGCAGCCCTGCCTCGGGAGACCCAGTACTTC.

The chain has TRBV14 and TRBJ1-1; D might be TRBD1 (6 bases). The CDR3 has 14 residues. The germline gives CDR1 SGHDN, CDR2 FVKESK. V lost 5 bases and J lost 1, with 11 bases in between. The CDR3 sequence: CASSLPGQNTEAFF. The CDR3 coding sequence is TGTGCCAGCAGCTTACCGGGACAGAACACTGAAGCTTTCTTT.